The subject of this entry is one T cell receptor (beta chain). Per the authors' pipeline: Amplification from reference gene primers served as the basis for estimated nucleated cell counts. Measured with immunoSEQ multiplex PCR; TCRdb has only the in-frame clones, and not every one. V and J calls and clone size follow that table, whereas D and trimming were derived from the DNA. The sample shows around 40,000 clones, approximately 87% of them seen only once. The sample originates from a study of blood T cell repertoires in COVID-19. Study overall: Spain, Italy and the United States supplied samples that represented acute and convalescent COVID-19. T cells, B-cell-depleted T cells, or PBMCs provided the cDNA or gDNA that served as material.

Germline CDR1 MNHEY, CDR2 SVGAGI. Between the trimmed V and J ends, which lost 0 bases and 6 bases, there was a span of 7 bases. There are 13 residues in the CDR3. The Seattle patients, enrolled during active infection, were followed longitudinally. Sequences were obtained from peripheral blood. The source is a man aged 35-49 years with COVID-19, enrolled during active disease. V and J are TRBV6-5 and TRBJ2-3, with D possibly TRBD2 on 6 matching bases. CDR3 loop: CASSYSGGDTQYF. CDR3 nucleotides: TGTGCCAGCAGTTACTCCGGGGGTGATACGCAGTATTTT.